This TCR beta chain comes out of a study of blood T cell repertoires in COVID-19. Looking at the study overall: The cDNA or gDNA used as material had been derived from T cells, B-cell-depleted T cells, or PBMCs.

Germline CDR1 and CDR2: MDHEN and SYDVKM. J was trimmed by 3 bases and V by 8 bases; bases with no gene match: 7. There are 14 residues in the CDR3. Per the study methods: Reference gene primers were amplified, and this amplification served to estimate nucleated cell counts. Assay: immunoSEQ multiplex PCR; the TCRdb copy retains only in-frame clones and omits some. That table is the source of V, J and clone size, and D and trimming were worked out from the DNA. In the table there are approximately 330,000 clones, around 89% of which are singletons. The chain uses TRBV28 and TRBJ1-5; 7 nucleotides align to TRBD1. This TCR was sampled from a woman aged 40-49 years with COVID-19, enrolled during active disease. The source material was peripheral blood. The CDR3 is CASCYQGVNQPQHF. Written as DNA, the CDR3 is TGTGCCAGCTGTTATCAGGGGGTCAATCAGCCCCAGCATTTT.